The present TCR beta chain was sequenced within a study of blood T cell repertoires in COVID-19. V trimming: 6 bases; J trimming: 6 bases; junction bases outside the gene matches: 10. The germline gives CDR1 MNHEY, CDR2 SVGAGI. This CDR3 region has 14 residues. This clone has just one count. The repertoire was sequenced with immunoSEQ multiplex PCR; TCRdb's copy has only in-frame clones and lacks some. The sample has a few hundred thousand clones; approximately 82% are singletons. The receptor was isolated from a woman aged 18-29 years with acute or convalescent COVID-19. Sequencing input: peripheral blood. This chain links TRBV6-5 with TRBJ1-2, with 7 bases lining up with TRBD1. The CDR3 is CASREGAGSDGYTF. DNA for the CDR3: TGTGCCAGCAGGGAGGGGGCAGGGTCTGATGGCTACACCTTC.